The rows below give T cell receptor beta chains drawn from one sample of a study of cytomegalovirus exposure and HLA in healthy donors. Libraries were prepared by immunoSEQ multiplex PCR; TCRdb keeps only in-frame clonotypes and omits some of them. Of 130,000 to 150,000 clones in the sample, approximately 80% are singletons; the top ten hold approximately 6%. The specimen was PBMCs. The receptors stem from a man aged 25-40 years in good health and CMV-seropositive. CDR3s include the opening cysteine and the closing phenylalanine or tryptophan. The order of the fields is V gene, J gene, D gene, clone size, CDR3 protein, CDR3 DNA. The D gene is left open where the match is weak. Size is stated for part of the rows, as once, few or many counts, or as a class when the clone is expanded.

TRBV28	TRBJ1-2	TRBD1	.	CASRTGADYGYTF	TGTGCCAGCAGAACAGGGGCAGACTATGGCTACACCTTC
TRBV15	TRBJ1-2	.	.	CATSSLKAGLANYGYTF	TGTGCCACCAGCAGTTTAAAGGCAGGGCTAGCTAACTATGGCTACACCTTC
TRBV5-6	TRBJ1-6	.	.	CASRPRGQHNSPLHF	TGTGCCAGCAGACCCCGAGGGCAGCACAATTCACCCCTCCACTTT
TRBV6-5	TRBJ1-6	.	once	CASRAWSSYNSPLHF	TGTGCCAGCAGAGCCTGGAGCTCCTATAATTCACCCCTCCACTTT
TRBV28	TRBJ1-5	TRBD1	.	CASSLKGYRGPQPQHF	TGTGCCAGCAGTTTAAAAGGCTACAGGGGGCCACAGCCCCAGCATTTT
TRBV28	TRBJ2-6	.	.	CASSIRWGANVLTF	TGTGCCAGCAGTATCCGGTGGGGGGCCAACGTCCTGACTTTC
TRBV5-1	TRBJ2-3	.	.	CASSLGDSMRFADTQYF	TGCGCCAGCAGCTTGGGGGACTCGATGCGTTTCGCAGATACGCAGTATTTT
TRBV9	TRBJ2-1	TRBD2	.	CASSVWTSGGNEQFF	TGTGCCAGCAGCGTATGGACTAGCGGGGGCAATGAGCAGTTCTTC
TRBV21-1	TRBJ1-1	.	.	CASGGGNLNTEAFF	TGTGCCAGCGGGGGAGGAAATCTGAACACTGAAGCTTTCTTT
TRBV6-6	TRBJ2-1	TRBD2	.	CAGQTSGGRYNEQFF	TGTGCCGGCCAGACTAGCGGGGGCAGGTACAATGAGCAGTTCTTC
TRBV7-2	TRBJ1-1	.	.	CASSGMRGGRGAFF	TGTGCCAGCAGCGGTATGCGGGGCGGGAGGGGAGCTTTCTTT
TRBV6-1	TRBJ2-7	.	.	CASSELWTQSSYEQYF	TGTGCCAGCAGTGAACTGTGGACTCAGAGCTCCTACGAGCAGTACTTC
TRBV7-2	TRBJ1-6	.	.	CASSLVGGSYNSPLHF	TGTGCCAGCAGCTTAGTAGGGGGCTCCTATAATTCACCCCTCCACTTT
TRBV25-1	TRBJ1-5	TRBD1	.	CASSESGQNQPQHF	TGTGCCAGCAGTGAATCGGGACAGAATCAGCCCCAGCATTTT
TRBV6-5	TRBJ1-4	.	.	CASSSLGDEKLFF	TGTGCCAGCAGTTCCCTAGGGGATGAAAAACTGTTTTTT
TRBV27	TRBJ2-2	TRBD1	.	CASSPGGVGNTGELFF	TGTGCCAGCAGTCCAGGGGGCGTCGGGAACACCGGGGAGCTGTTTTTT
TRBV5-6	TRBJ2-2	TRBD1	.	CASSGGQGRTGELFF	TGTGCCAGCAGCGGGGGACAGGGCAGAACCGGGGAGCTGTTTTTT
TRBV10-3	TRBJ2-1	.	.	CAISEKDPGYNEQFF	TGTGCCATCAGTGAAAAGGACCCGGGATACAATGAGCAGTTCTTC
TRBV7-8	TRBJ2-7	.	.	CASSLHGQSYEQYF	TGTGCCAGCAGCTTACACGGACAGAGCTACGAGCAGTACTTC
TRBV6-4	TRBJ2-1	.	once	CASSDSHGSNEQFF	TGTGCCAGCAGTGACTCCCACGGGAGCAATGAGCAGTTCTTC
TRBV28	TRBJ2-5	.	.	CASSLFGRGMYQETQYF	TGTGCCAGCAGTTTATTCGGCAGGGGAATGTACCAAGAGACCCAGTACTTC
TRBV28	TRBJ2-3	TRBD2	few	CASSSANSGGSVNTQYF	TGTGCCAGCAGTTCAGCTAATAGCGGGGGATCTGTAAATACGCAGTATTTT
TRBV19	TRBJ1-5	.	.	CASRPEGLKDWHF	TGTGCCAGTAGACCCGAGGGACTGAAGGATTGGCATTTT
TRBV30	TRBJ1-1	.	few	CAWSEGSHTEAFF	TGTGCCTGGAGTGAGGGGTCACACACTGAAGCTTTCTTT